These 31 T cell receptor beta chains were sequenced from one sample in a study of T cells in Graves' hyperthyroidism and ophthalmopathy. TCR beta CDR3 regions were amplified from RNA transcripts. During a first-round RT-PCR of the TCR CDR3, the HTBI primer set was used. TCRdb re-called the multiplex PCR reads through MiXCR, storing one row per CDR3 protein. The data contain more than 500,000 distinct CDR3 sequences, around 16% of them singletons. Sequenced: blood. These receptors originate from a woman between 25 and 40 years old with Graves' hyperthyroidism.

Many counts were recorded for this clonotype. The chain carries TRBV29-1 and TRBJ2-1, with 7 bases identical to TRBD1. V gave up 8 bases and J gave up 3 bases; unmatched junction bases: 4. Germline CDR1 and CDR2: SQVTM and ANQGSEA. CDR3 length equals 12 residues. CDR3 DNA sequence: TGCAGCCCCTGGGACAGCTACAATGAGCAGTTCTTC. This sequence encodes CSPWDSYNEQFF.

In its sample, this clonotype was seen once. The gene calls are TRBV27 and TRBJ2-2; 11 positions agree with TRBD2. CDR1 is MNHEY and CDR2 is SMNVEV in the germline V gene (reference sequence). The V gene end was trimmed by 5 bases and the J gene end by 7 bases; junction bases not matched to a gene: 12. This CDR3 region has 17 residues. The CDR3 bases are TGTGCCAGCAGTCAGGACGACAGGACTAGCGGGTTCGGGGAGCTGTTTTTT. This translates into CASSQDDRTSGFGELFF.

This clonotype has ten or more counts. This rearrangement joins TRBV30 to TRBJ1-1; D gene ambiguous. This CDR3 is built from 14 residues. The germline V gene encodes CDR1 GTSNPN and CDR2 SVGIG (reference sequence). Deletions cut 1 base from V and 9 bases from J, with 18 bases between. The CDR3 DNA sequence: TGTGCCTGGAGTGAGCTCGAGGCATCCCGCCAAGCTTTCTTT. Its translation is CAWSELEASRQAFF. The full variable domain, completed using reference TRBV30 and TRBJ1-1, is SQTIHQWPATLVQPVGSPLSLECTVEGTSNPNLYWYRQAAGRGLQLLFYSVGIGQISSEVPQNLSASRPQDRQFILSSKKLLLSDSGFYLCAWSELEASRQAFFGQGTRLTVV.

This clonotype was seen at least ten times. The chain carries TRBV7-2 and TRBJ2-1; possibly TRBD1 for D (6 bases). Germline V gene lookup returns CDR1 SGHTA and CDR2 FQGNSA. The CDR3 sequence is 11 residues long. V was trimmed by 8 bases and J by 10 bases, leaving 12 bases between them. CDR3 residues: CASSPGTEQFF. In DNA form, the CDR3 reads TGTGCCAGCTCTCCAGGGACAGAGCAGTTCTTC.

This clonotype was counted many times. The chain carries TRBV15 and TRBJ2-2, with 7 bases lining up with TRBD2. This CDR3 comprises 14 residues. CDR1 and CDR2 (germline): LNHNV, YYDKDF (reference sequence). V shed 3 bases and J 6 bases; nucleotides not matched to a gene: 4. The CDR3 nucleotides read TGTGCCACCAGCAGGGGAGGGGTTGCCGGGGAGCTGTTTTTT. This gives the protein CATSRGGVAGELFF.

The chain is built from TRBV30 and TRBJ1-2; D gene ambiguous. The ends were cut back, 4 bases at V and 6 bases at J, with 6 bases in the middle. The CDR3 has 10 amino acids. Germline CDR1 GTSNPN, CDR2 SVGIG (reference sequence). The chain's CDR3 is CAWKADGYTF. The CDR3 coding sequence is TGTGCCTGGAAGGCAGATGGCTACACCTTC.

This clonotype has only a few counts. This rearrangement joins TRBV5-1 to TRBJ2-3; TRBD2 matches 10 bases. Germline-derived CDR1 and CDR2 are SGHRS and YFSETQ. This CDR3 comprises 17 residues. V lost 4 bases to trimming and J lost 9 bases; unmatched junction nucleotides: 17. CDR3 region: CASSETVLAGSTRTQYF. The CDR3 nucleotides are TGCGCCAGCAGCGAGACTGTACTAGCGGGATCCACAAGGACGCAGTATTTT.

The sample holds many counts of this clonotype. The chain employs TRBV19 and TRBJ2-1; 7 nucleotides agree with TRBD2. The CDR3 covers 15 residues. The V segment lost 6 bases and the J segment 3 bases; nucleotides outside the gene matches: 8. Germline V gene sequence: CDR1 LNHDA, CDR2 SQIVND (reference sequence). As DNA, the CDR3 is TGTGCCAGTAGGCCGCTAGCGGCCTTCTACAATGAGCAGTTCTTC. Protein product: CASRPLAAFYNEQFF.

This clonotype was counted between two and nine times. The rearrangement uses TRBV9 and TRBJ2-5; 10 bases are a match to TRBD2. From germline, CDR1 is SGDLS and CDR2 YYNGEE. The junction had 3 bases not matched to a gene; V was cut back by 3 bases and J by 1 base. The CDR3 runs to 15 residues. The CDR3 spells CASSGSGRAQETQYF. CDR3 coding DNA: TGTGCCAGCAGCGGCAGCGGGAGGGCCCAAGAGACCCAGTACTTC. Looking up the rest from reference TRBV9 and TRBJ2-5 gives the full variable domain: DSGVTQTPKHLITATGQRVTLRCSPRSGDLSVYWYQQSLDQGLQFLIQYYNGEERAKGNILERFSAQQFPDLHSELNLSSLELGDSALYFCASSGSGRAQETQYFGPGTRLLVL.

This sequence joins TRBV9 and TRBJ2-5; possible D gene TRBD2, 5 bases. Germline loops: CDR1 SGDLS, CDR2 YYNGEE. The germline V and J ends were trimmed by 5 bases and 3 bases, with 14 bases remaining between them. The CDR3 length is 14 residues. CDR3 nucleotide sequence: TGTGCCAGCAGTCCTTTTTCCGGGGAAGAGACCCAGTACTTC. Its protein is CASSPFSGEETQYF.

On this clonotype: Given a much more abundant clone one base away, this may be a read error. This rearrangement joins TRBV30 to TRBJ1-1; D might be TRBD1 (5 bases). From germline, CDR1 is GTSNPN and CDR2 SVGIG (reference sequence). The CDR3 is 11 residues long. V dropped 3 bases and J dropped 10 bases, with 12 bases sitting between them. The CDR3 region is CAWSPGTTAFF. In DNA, the CDR3 is TGTGCCTGGAGCCCGGGGACCACAGCTTTCTTT. The full variable domain, in which reference TRBV30 and TRBJ1-1 provide the parts outside the CDR3, is SQTIHQWPATLVQPVGSPLSLECTVEGTSNPNLYWYRQAAGRGLQLLFYSVGIGQISSEVPQNLSASRPQDRQFILSSKKLLLSDSGFYLCAWSPGTTAFFGQGTRLTVV.

This clonotype showed up many times. The V and J genes are TRBV12-3 or TRBV12-4 and TRBJ2-4, with 7 nucleotides matching TRBD1. J was trimmed by 6 bases and V by 4 bases; bases with no gene match: 21. The CDR3 totals 19 residues. CDR3 residues: CASSSKSTGISPQGNIQYF. In DNA form, the CDR3 reads TGTGCCAGCAGTTCGAAATCGACAGGGATTTCTCCTCAGGGAAACATTCAGTACTTC.

The rearrangement links TRBV4-3 to TRBJ2-2; the D gene is possibly TRBD2 (6 bases). With 6 bases removed from V and 5 bases from J, the gap between germline ends came to 19 bases. Per the germline V gene, CDR1 is LGHNA and CDR2 is YSLEER. The CDR3 runs to 16 residues. The CDR3 loop reads CASRHLGRGLTGELFF. CDR3 nucleotide sequence: TGCGCCAGCAGGCACCTGGGTCGAGGACTAACCGGGGAGCTGTTTTTT.

The chain uses TRBV9 and TRBJ2-3; D not certain. The V and J ends lost 3 bases and 0 bases respectively, with 8 bases between them. The CDR3 is 14 residues long. The V gene's germline CDR1 is SGDLS and CDR2 YYNGEE. The CDR3 DNA reads TGTGCCAGCAGCGCTAGACCTAGCACAGATACGCAGTATTTT. Translating it yields CASSARPSTDTQYF.

V gene TRBV6-5 combines with J gene TRBJ1-6; 10 bases are shared with TRBD1. Looked up from germline, CDR1 is MNHEY and CDR2 is SVGAGI. There are 16 residues in the CDR3. With 2 bases clipped from V and 6 bases from J, the junction kept 4 bases outside the gene matches. DNA of the CDR3: TGTGCCAGCAGTTACAGCCGGACAGGGGGTAATTCACCCCTCCACTTT. Protein: CASSYSRTGGNSPLHF.

This clonotype occurred many times. The chain is built from TRBV7-8 and TRBJ2-1; D may be TRBD1 (6 bases). This CDR3 contains 16 residues. V was pared by 2 bases and J by 0 bases, with 11 bases between. The germline gives CDR1 SGHVS, CDR2 FQNEAQ. DNA for the CDR3: TGTGCCAGCAGCTTACTTACAGGGACCTCCTACAATGAGCAGTTCTTC. The encoded protein is CASSLLTGTSYNEQFF.

This clonotype was counted many times. The CDR3 sequence: CASSRSEGWEQYF. Here the CDR3 DNA reads TGTGCCAGCAGCAGATCGGAGGGGTGGGAGCAGTACTTC. The chain is built from TRBV12-3 or TRBV12-4 and TRBJ2-7; a weak D match, TRBD2 (6 bases). V lost 6 bases and J 7 bases, leaving 16 bases between the germline ends. This CDR3 is built from 13 residues.

This clonotype occurred many times. V gene TRBV2 combines with J gene TRBJ1-5; 8 positions match TRBD1. Germline assignment: CDR1 SNHLY and CDR2 FYNNEI. The J segment lost 6 bases and the V segment lost 6 bases, leaving 7 bases of the junction unmatched. CDR3 length: 14 amino acids. The CDR3 loop is CASSLGQGSQPQHF. Written as DNA, the CDR3 is TGTGCCAGCAGCCTAGGACAGGGTTCTCAGCCCCAGCATTTT. The variable domain in full, completed from reference TRBV2 and TRBJ1-5, reads EPEVTQTPSHQVTQMGQEVILRCVPISNHLYFYWYRQILGQKVEFLVSFYNNEISEKSEIFDDQFSVERPDGSNFTLKIRSTKLEDSAMYFCASSLGQGSQPQHFGDGTRLSIL.

The chain is built from TRBV11-3 and TRBJ2-1, with D unclear. Germline CDR1 reads SGHNT; CDR2 reads YENEEA. V shed 1 base and J shed 6 bases, with 10 bases lying between them. The CDR3 covers 14 residues. The CDR3 sequence: CASSLVGIFNEQFF. The CDR3, as DNA: TGTGCCAGCAGCTTAGTAGGTATTTTCAATGAGCAGTTCTTC.

This clonotype has a handful of counts. This chain joins TRBV4-1 and TRBJ2-1, with 10 bases aligning to TRBD2. V was pared by 3 bases and J by 0 bases, with 17 bases of the junction left unmatched. The CDR3 runs 21 residues. In germline, CDR1 is MGHRA, CDR2 YSYEKL. The CDR3 nucleotides read TGCGCCAGCAGCCATCTTTCTAGCGGGAGAGGTAAAGATTACTCCTACAATGAGCAGTTCTTC. Amino acid sequence: CASSHLSSGRGKDYSYNEQFF.

This clonotype was found many times. The chain is built from TRBV20-1 and TRBJ2-1; D is perhaps TRBD1 or TRBD2 (6 bases each). The V and J ends lost 3 bases and 2 bases respectively, with 14 bases between them. The CDR3 sequence is 15 residues long. The V gene's germline CDR1 is DFQATT and CDR2 SNEGSKA (reference sequence). CDR3 sequence (DNA): TGCAGTGCTAGGGATACAGGGACTGCCTACAATGAGCAGTTCTTC. The encoded protein is CSARDTGTAYNEQFF.

This clonotype appeared many times. The genes are TRBV20-1 and TRBJ1-2; D is unresolved. Germline lookup yields CDR1 DFQATT and CDR2 SNEGSKA (reference sequence). Trimming removed 4 bases from V and 6 bases from J, with 9 bases in between. The CDR3 extends over 11 amino acids. The CDR3 sequence: CSAMSWDGYTF. The CDR3 nucleotides read TGCAGTGCTATGAGTTGGGATGGCTACACCTTC.

This clonotype was observed a handful of times. CDR3 in DNA: TGTGCCAGCAGCGTAGATCCTAGCGGGAGCCGTGAGCAGTTCTTC. Translated: CASSVDPSGSREQFF. This chain links TRBV9 with TRBJ2-1; TRBD2 aligns across 10 bases. Germline values: CDR1 SGDLS, CDR2 YYNGEE. The CDR3 spans 15 residues. V shed 0 bases and J 9 bases; nucleotides not matched to a gene: 6.

This clonotype was seen at least ten times. This chain connects TRBV6-2 or TRBV6-3 to TRBJ2-5; a weak D match, TRBD1 (6 bases). Germline V lookup: CDR1 MNHEY, CDR2 SVGEGT. V was trimmed by 7 bases and J by 5 bases, leaving 17 bases between them. This CDR3 spans 14 amino acids. CDR3 amino acids: CASTLNRARETQYF. In DNA form, the CDR3 reads TGTGCCAGCACCCTAAACAGGGCGAGGGAGACCCAGTACTTC.

CDR3 bases: TGCAGTGCTAGCGGGACTAGCGGAGACTACGAGCAGTACTTC. Translating gives CSASGTSGDYEQYF. The chain employs TRBV20-1 and TRBJ2-7, with 11 bases matching TRBD2. V dropped 3 bases and J dropped 3; count of bases not matched to a gene: 4. The CDR3 covers 14 residues. CDR1 and CDR2 from the germline V gene are DFQATT and SNEGSKA (reference sequence).

The table lists this clonotype with many counts. This chain links TRBV7-3 with TRBJ2-1; tentative D call: TRBD1 (5 bases). This CDR3 is 11 amino acids long. The germline V gene encodes CDR1 SGHTA and CDR2 FQGTGA. Trimming removed 4 bases at V and 7 bases at J, with 5 bases between. Written as DNA, the CDR3 is TGTGCCAGCAGCTCAGGGAATGAGCAGTTCTTC. It is translated as CASSSGNEQFF.

This clonotype was detected once. It may be a read error: a sequence one base away is much more abundant. Since no conserved phenylalanine or tryptophan closes the CDR3, a read error is the likely cause. This chain links TRBV5-8 with TRBJ2-1; 7 nucleotides align to TRBD2. The CDR3 loop spans 15 amino acids. V lost 5 bases, J lost 3 bases, and 8 bases stayed unmatched. Germline loops: CDR1 SGHTS, CDR2 YDEGEE. Here the CDR3 DNA reads TGTGCCAGCAGTACCCTAGCGGACCTCTACAATGAGCAGTTCCTC. It encodes CASSTLADLYNEQFL.

Turning to this clonotype: A read error may produce the germline difference seen at one junction end. The rearrangement joins TRBV18 to TRBJ2-7; maybe TRBD2 (6 bases). This CDR3 region has 13 residues. Germline CDR1 reads KGHSH; CDR2 reads LQKENI. CDR3 loop: CASSPGTDYEQHF. CDR3 in DNA: TGTGCCAGCTCACCCGGGACGGACTACGAGCAGCACTTC. Using reference TRBV18 and TRBJ2-7 for the parts outside the CDR3, the full variable domain is NAGVMQNPRHLVRRRGQEARLRCSPMKGHSHVYWYRQLPEEGLKFMVYLQKENIIDESGMPKERFSAEFPKEGPSILRIQQVVRGDSAAYFCASSPGTDYEQHFGPGTRLTVT.

There are many counts of this clonotype. The chain is built from TRBV29-1 and TRBJ2-1; D possibly corresponds to TRBD1 (5 bases). V was pared by 6 bases and J by 4 bases, with 7 bases between. Germline lookup yields CDR1 SQVTM and CDR2 ANQGSEA. This CDR3 comprises 11 residues. CDR3 loop: CSVDSYNEQFF. The CDR3 DNA is TGCAGCGTCGACAGTTACAATGAGCAGTTCTTC.

The sample holds many counts of this clonotype. This sequence joins TRBV15 and TRBJ2-7; 8 bases are a match to TRBD1. The CDR3 covers 20 residues. V shed 1 base, J shed 4 bases, and the junction held 21 bases outside the gene matches. Germline CDR1 is LNHNV and CDR2 is YYDKDF (reference sequence). CDR3 nucleotides: TGTGCCACCAGCAGAGGACCCCTGGGCGATGCGGGACAGGCGATTTACGAGCAGTACTTC. Translating it yields CATSRGPLGDAGQAIYEQYF.

The chain links TRBV12-5 to TRBJ1-4; 9 nucleotides match TRBD1. Germline lookup yields CDR1 LGHNT and CDR2 FRNRAP. The V segment lost 1 base and the J segment 7 bases; nucleotides outside the gene matches: 16. The CDR3 sequence is 19 residues long. CDR3 sequence (DNA): TGTGCTAGTGGTTTGGGGACTAGCGGGGGACAGGGAAGGAGTGAAAAACTGTTTTTT. It specifies CASGLGTSGGQGRSEKLFF.